These 18 T cell receptor beta chains came from one sample sequenced in a study of T cells in women clearing cervical HPV infection. The repertoire was sequenced with immunoSEQ multiplex PCR; TCRdb's copy has only in-frame clones and lacks some. This repertoire includes approximately 22,000 clones. The sample comprised blood buffy coat. These receptors originate from a woman aged 18 to 69 with a cervical HPV16 infection that either progressed to CIN3+ or cleared (not recorded which).

The sequenced part of the CDR3 DNA is TGTGCCAGCAGACCGGCAGGGAACACTGAA. The encoded protein is CASRPAGNTE. The entire CDR3 protein is CASRPAGNTEAFF. The rearrangement joins TRBV2 to TRBJ1-1; the D is unclear. The read terminates 3 residues before the CDR3 end, so the remaining end is supplied by the germline J gene. CDR3 length equals 13 residues. The germline V and J ends were trimmed by 6 bases and 1 base, with 9 bases remaining between them. The V gene's germline CDR1 is SNHLY and CDR2 FYNNEI.

Details on this clone: The read is 3 residues too short to cover the CDR3 end, so that end is filled in from the germline J gene. This chain joins TRBV12-3 or TRBV12-4 and TRBJ2-3; D is unclear. This CDR3 is 14 amino acids long. Trimming left V 3 bases short and J 3 bases short, with 10 bases between. The covered CDR3 bases are TGTGCCAGCAGTTTCGGCCAGGCTACAGATACG. This translates into CASSFGQATDT. The whole CDR3 sequence reads CASSFGQATDTQYF.

As concerns this clone: With the read ending 3 residues before the CDR3 end, the germline J gene is used to fill in that end. This chain links TRBV6-1 with TRBJ2-1; 11 bases fit TRBD2. Germline assignment: CDR1 MNHNS and CDR2 SASEGT. After removal of 1 base from V and 7 bases from J, the junction contained 12 bases not matched to a gene. CDR3 length: 18 residues. CDR3 amino acids: CASSEDKSGLAGRNEQFF. CDR3 DNA (partial): TGTGCCAGCAGTGAAGATAAGAGCGGACTAGCGGGTAGGAATGAG.

Notes on this clone: Read coverage stops 3 residues before the CDR3 terminus; the germline J gene supplies the remainder. V gene TRBV20-1 combines with J gene TRBJ2-1; D is perhaps TRBD1 (5 bases). Between the trimmed V and J ends, which lost 2 bases and 9 bases, there was a span of 17 bases. Per germline, CDR1 DFQATT and CDR2 SNEGSKA (reference sequence). The CDR3 has 14 amino acids. The CDR3: CSARPQGFWGEQFF. The CDR3 DNA, read in part, is TGCAGTGCTAGACCTCAGGGCTTTTGGGGTGAG.

CDR3 DNA (partial): TGTGCCATCAGTGAACTAGCGGGAGGTTACGAG. It translates to CAISELAGGYE. The CDR3, in full, reads CAISELAGGYEQYF. This chain uses TRBV10-3 with TRBJ2-7; 12 bases line up with TRBD2. The read finishes 3 residues shy of the CDR3 end, and the germline J gene is used to complete it. There are 14 residues in the CDR3. From germline, CDR1 is ENHRY and CDR2 SYGVKD. J was trimmed by 4 bases and V by 3 bases; bases with no gene match: 1.

For this clone: Read coverage stops 3 residues before the CDR3 terminus; the germline J gene supplies the remainder. This chain joins TRBV18 and TRBJ2-7; the D call may be TRBD1 or TRBD2 (6 bases each). CDR1 and CDR2 (germline): KGHSH, LQKENI. V lost 2 bases and J lost 0, with 26 bases in between. The CDR3 is made up of 20 amino acids. CDR3 sequence reads: CASSPGSGEVRPTSSYEQYF. The sequenced CDR3 bases are TGTGCCAGCTCACCAGGGTCAGGGGAGGTTCGGCCCACTTCCTCCTACGAG. Variable domain in full (rest from reference TRBV18 and TRBJ2-7): NAGVMQNPRHLVRRRGQEARLRCSPMKGHSHVYWYRQLPEEGLKFMVYLQKENIIDESGMPKERFSAEFPKEGPSILRIQQVVRGDSAAYFCASSPGSGEVRPTSSYEQYFGPGTRLTVT.

As concerns this clone: The read terminates 3 residues ahead of where the CDR3 ends, so the germline J gene completes it. The chain recombines TRBV7-8 with TRBJ2-4; D gene unclear. This CDR3 has 14 residues. V lost 5 bases, J lost 1 base, and 9 bases lay in between. The germline V gene has CDR1 SGHVS and CDR2 FQNEAQ. The CDR3 protein is CASSQQEAKNIQYF. The covered CDR3 bases are TGTGCCAGCAGCCAGCAGGAGGCCAAAAACATT.

A note on this clone: The read terminates 3 residues before the CDR3 end, so the remaining end is supplied by the germline J gene. This chain joins TRBV13 and TRBJ2-5, with 9 bases fitting TRBD1. CDR3 length equals 15 residues. Germline CDR1 and CDR2: PRHDT and FYEKMQ (reference sequence). J gave up 2 bases and V 4 bases, and 5 bases lay outside the gene matches. This CDR3 reads CASSYTGGLQETQYF. CDR3 bases read: TGTGCCAGCAGCTATACAGGGGGCTTACAAGAGACC.

This clone shows up as medium-sized by frequency. Other nucleotide sequences from this sample produce the same CDR3. The CDR3 reads CASSPYDRGFSYEQYF. Partial CDR3 DNA: TGTGCCAGCTCACCATACGACAGGGGATTTTCCTACGAG. The chain uses TRBV18 and TRBJ2-7, with 8 bases matching TRBD1. The CDR3 end lies 3 residues beyond the end of the read and is filled in from the germline J gene. CDR3 length equals 16 residues. Looked up from germline, CDR1 is KGHSH and CDR2 is LQKENI. V dropped 2 bases and J dropped 1; count of bases not matched to a gene: 7.

Remarks on this clone: The read ends 3 residues early relative to the CDR3; the germline J gene fills the gap. The chain links TRBV29-1 to TRBJ2-5, with 8 bases fitting TRBD1. Losses at the gene ends were 7 bases for V and 5 bases for J; bases not matched to a gene: 9. Germline V gene data show CDR1 as SQVTM and CDR2 as ANQGSEA. CDR3 length: 13 residues. The sequenced part of the CDR3 DNA is TGCAGCGGTGGACAGGGAGTGGGGGAGACC. Translating it yields CSGGQGVGET. The full CDR3 is CSGGQGVGETQYF. The entire variable domain, with the rest obtained from reference TRBV29-1 and TRBJ2-5, is as follows: SAVISQKPSRDICQRGTSLTIQCQVDSQVTMMFWYRQQPGQSLTLIATANQGSEATYESGFVIDKFPISRPNLTFSTLTVSNMSPEDSSIYLCSGGQGVGETQYFGPGTRLLVL.

As to this clone: Read sequence stops 3 residues before the CDR3 end, and the germline J gene provides the missing end. The V and J genes are TRBV7-8 and TRBJ2-2; 8 bases are a match to TRBD1. Per the germline V gene, CDR1 is SGHVS and CDR2 is FQNEAQ. This CDR3 contains 14 residues. J lost 8 bases, V lost 5 bases, and 7 bases had no gene match. CDR3 DNA, as far as it was read: TGTGCCAGCAGCATTGGCAGGGGGCCTGGGGAG. Protein: CASSIGRGPGE. The complete CDR3 sequence is CASSIGRGPGELFF.

Concerning this clone: The read stops 3 residues short of the end of the CDR3; the missing end is completed from the germline J gene. V and J are TRBV20-1 and TRBJ1-5; 10 bases match TRBD1. The CDR3 spans 16 residues. Germline V gene lookup returns CDR1 DFQATT and CDR2 SNEGSKA (reference sequence). V lost 3 bases and J lost 2; bases outside the gene matches: 7. The CDR3 here is CSASLAGTGGNQPQHF. CDR3 DNA, as far as it was read: TGCAGTGCTAGTCTCGCCGGGACAGGGGGCAATCAGCCC.

Concerning this clone: The CDR3 end lies 3 residues beyond the end of the read and is filled in from the germline J gene. The chain couples TRBV13 to TRBJ1-1, with D unclear. Trimming removed 0 bases at V and 1 base at J, with 15 bases between. Germline CDR1 and CDR2: PRHDT and FYEKMQ (reference sequence). CDR3 length: 17 residues. The sequenced part of the CDR3 DNA is TGTGCCAGCAGCTTAGGCGTGGGCCTCCTTGGGAACACTGAA. Its translation is CASSLGVGLLGNTE. Given in full, the CDR3 is CASSLGVGLLGNTEAFF.

Concerning this clone: Read sequence stops 3 residues before the CDR3 end, and the germline J gene provides the missing end. V gene TRBV11-2 combines with J gene TRBJ1-1; 8 positions match TRBD1. Germline loops: CDR1 SGHAT, CDR2 FQNNGV. The CDR3 totals 13 residues. This chain's CDR3 is CASSRTGRSEAFF. Incomplete CDR3 DNA: TGTGCCAGCAGCAGGACAGGGAGATCCGAA.

Comments on this clone: The junction departs from the called germline gene at one end, perhaps through a read error. The CDR3 extends 3 residues past the end of the read, so its final part is completed from the germline J gene. The rearrangement uses TRBV29-1 and TRBJ2-3; tentatively, D is TRBD2 (6 bases). In germline, CDR1 is SQVTM, CDR2 ANQGSEA. The CDR3 has 15 amino acids. The sequenced CDR3 bases are TGCGGCGTGCAGGACTATCTGGGGGATGGAGATACG. Translated, it gives CGVQDYLGDGDT. The entire CDR3 protein is CGVQDYLGDGDTQYF.

In the case of this clone: The read gets to within 3 residues of the CDR3 end, and the germline J gene fills in the rest. The V gene is TRBV20-1, the J gene TRBJ1-1, with D possibly TRBD1 on 5 matching bases. Germline V lookup: CDR1 DFQATT, CDR2 SNEGSKA (reference sequence). V was cut by 1 base and J by 0 bases, with 9 bases left in between. The CDR3 loop spans 14 amino acids. The CDR3 sequence is CSARVTGLNTEAFF. The sequenced CDR3 bases are TGCAGTGCTAGAGTAACAGGACTGAACACTGAA.

This CDR3 reads CAKKRGRAMNEKLFF. The part of the CDR3 DNA that was read is TGTGCCAAGAAGCGGGGACGGGCTATGAATGAAAAA. The chain employs TRBV6-4 and TRBJ1-4, with a tentative D call TRBD1 (5 bases). Read sequence stops 3 residues before the CDR3 end, and the germline J gene provides the missing end. V lost 10 bases and J lost 5, with 20 bases in between. This CDR3 spans 15 amino acids. Germline V gene lookup returns CDR1 MRHNA and CDR2 SNTAGT.

About this clone itself: The read stops 3 residues short of the end of the CDR3; the missing end is completed from the germline J gene. V is TRBV6-2 or TRBV6-3 and J is TRBJ1-1; D gene unclear. The V gene lost 3 bases and the J gene lost 4 bases, with 12 bases spanning the gap. Germline CDR1 reads MNHEY; CDR2 reads SVGEGT. The CDR3 runs to 14 residues. CDR3 DNA (partial): TGTGCCAGCAGTTATGGTTGGGCAGTCACTGAA. As protein: CASSYGWAVTE. The whole CDR3 region reads CASSYGWAVTEAFF.